This T cell receptor beta chain stems from a study of blood T cell repertoires in COVID-19. The germline gives CDR1 GTSNPN, CDR2 SVGIG (reference sequence). The CDR3 covers 15 residues. Trimming removed 2 bases from V and 5 bases from J, with 18 bases in between. The protocol was immunoSEQ multiplex PCR, while the TCRdb copy is restricted to in-frame clones and leaves out a portion. The profile shows under 200,000 clones, roughly 87% of them singletons. The receptor comes from a woman aged 50 to 60 who had recovered from COVID-19. The sample consisted of PBMCs or T cells enriched from blood (not recorded which). The chain couples TRBV30 to TRBJ1-2, with D possibly TRBD1 on 5 matching bases. The DNA of the CDR3 is TGTGCCTGGAGTCGCGGGGGGGGGAGAGTATATGGCTACACCTTC. This codes for CAWSRGGGRVYGYTF.